This T cell receptor (beta chain) was retrieved from a study of T cell responses to AZD1222 COVID-19 vaccine. Overall study: Samples with a second dose at about 4 or about 12 weeks were pooled together. Broader study findings: Nearly half of spike-specific TCRs reportedly target unmutated variant regions. Repertoire collection took place solely once the T cell response had peaked.

Sequencing was performed with immunoSEQ multiplex PCR; in TCRdb, only in-frame clones are kept and a portion is missing. The top ten hold over 2.5% of the sample, which has some 120,000 clones, roughly nine tenths seen once. The CDR3 extends over 16 amino acids. Germline V CDR1 and CDR2: KGHSH, LQKENI. The J segment lost 6 bases and the V segment lost 2 bases, leaving 12 bases of the junction unmatched. Concerning this clone itself: Antigen unknown.

Sample: peripheral blood, taken on day 0 of AZD1222 vaccination. The sequence was collected from an adult in good health. The chain combines TRBV18 with TRBJ1-1; TRBD1 agrees at 7 bases. CDR3 amino acids: CASSPADRRTSPEAFF. CDR3 in DNA: TGTGCCAGCTCACCAGCGGACAGGAGAACGTCCCCTGAAGCTTTCTTT.